This is a list of T cell receptor beta chains from one sample in a study of blood T cells in healthy people across ages. Using its own MiXCR run on the 5' RACE reads, TCRdb lists one record per CDR3 protein. The data contain under 950,000 distinct CDR3 sequences, approximately 22% of them singletons. The sample consisted of blood. These TCRs come from a man aged 65 to 85 in good health. The CDR3 runs from the conserved cysteine through the conserved F or W. The D gene is left open where the match is weak. Size is omitted from some rows. Given values are once, few, many or a class for expanded clones.

d_call: NA; v_call: TRBV7-9; j_call: TRBJ1-5; clone_size: few; cdr3_aa: CASSLGTGRGNQPQHF; cdr3_nt: TGTGCCAGCAGCTTAGGTACGGGAAGGGGCAATCAGCCCCAGCATTTT
d_call: NA; v_call: TRBV19; j_call: TRBJ1-2; clone_size: NA; cdr3_aa: CASSQAGVNYGYTF; cdr3_nt: TGTGCCAGTAGTCAGGCAGGGGTGAACTATGGCTACACCTTC
d_call: NA; v_call: TRBV6-1; j_call: TRBJ1-2; clone_size: NA; cdr3_aa: CASSEQRGYTF; cdr3_nt: TGTGCCAGCAGTGAACAGCGTGGCTACACCTTC
d_call: NA; v_call: TRBV11-3; j_call: TRBJ2-3; clone_size: NA; cdr3_aa: CASSSGLEGGSSDTQYF; cdr3_nt: TGTGCCAGCAGCTCTGGACTCGAGGGGGGTTCGTCAGATACGCAGTATTTT
d_call: NA; v_call: TRBV13; j_call: TRBJ2-3; clone_size: many; cdr3_aa: CASSPRDITDTQYF; cdr3_nt: TGTGCCAGCAGCCCTAGGGACATCACAGATACGCAGTATTTT
d_call: NA; v_call: TRBV20-1; j_call: TRBJ1-2; clone_size: NA; cdr3_aa: CSASLRREPPSMGYTF; cdr3_nt: TGCAGTGCTAGCCTAAGACGGGAACCCCCCTCTATGGGCTACACCTTC
d_call: NA; v_call: TRBV5-1; j_call: TRBJ1-1; clone_size: few; cdr3_aa: CASSFGTPEAFF; cdr3_nt: TGCGCCAGCAGCTTCGGTACCCCTGAAGCTTTCTTT
d_call: TRBD2; v_call: TRBV7-6; j_call: TRBJ2-3; clone_size: NA; cdr3_aa: CASSFPPSGGSSTDTQYF; cdr3_nt: TGTGCCAGCAGCTTCCCCCCTAGCGGGGGGTCTAGCACAGATACGCAGTATTTT
d_call: NA; v_call: TRBV12-3/TRBV12-4; j_call: TRBJ1-5; clone_size: few; cdr3_aa: CASSPINSNQPQHF; cdr3_nt: TGTGCCAGCAGTCCGATTAATAGCAATCAGCCCCAGCATTTT
d_call: NA; v_call: TRBV5-1; j_call: TRBJ2-7; clone_size: few; cdr3_aa: CASSWGAYEQYF; cdr3_nt: TGTGCCAGCAGTTGGGGGGCCTACGAGCAGTACTTC
d_call: TRBD1; v_call: TRBV6-5; j_call: TRBJ1-2; clone_size: few; cdr3_aa: CASSYVGQGGYGYTF; cdr3_nt: TGTGCCAGCAGTTACGTGGGACAGGGAGGCTATGGCTACACCTTC
d_call: NA; v_call: TRBV20-1; j_call: TRBJ1-4; clone_size: NA; cdr3_aa: CSAGRGGHLLEKLFF; cdr3_nt: TGCAGTGCTGGGCGAGGAGGGCATCTTCTTGAAAAACTGTTTTTT
d_call: TRBD2; v_call: TRBV27; j_call: TRBJ2-2; clone_size: NA; cdr3_aa: CASRQTSGYTGELFF; cdr3_nt: TGTGCCAGCAGACAGACTAGCGGGTACACCGGGGAGCTGTTTTTT
d_call: NA; v_call: TRBV10-3; j_call: TRBJ2-7; clone_size: few; cdr3_aa: CAISESGLPREQYF; cdr3_nt: TGTGCCATCAGTGAGTCGGGGCTCCCTCGCGAGCAGTACTTC
d_call: NA; v_call: TRBV12-3/TRBV12-4; j_call: TRBJ2-7; clone_size: NA; cdr3_aa: CASSFQGIEQYF; cdr3_nt: TGTGCCAGCAGTTTCCAGGGTATCGAGCAGTACTTC
d_call: NA; v_call: TRBV20-1; j_call: TRBJ1-2; clone_size: NA; cdr3_aa: CSARDLSRQAVYGYTF; cdr3_nt: TGCAGTGCTAGAGATCTATCGAGGCAGGCGGTCTATGGCTACACCTTC
d_call: NA; v_call: TRBV6-1; j_call: TRBJ1-4; clone_size: NA; cdr3_aa: CACSEVGAATNEKLFF; cdr3_nt: TGTGCCTGCAGTGAAGTAGGGGCTGCAACTAATGAAAAACTGTTTTTT
d_call: TRBD1; v_call: TRBV7-2; j_call: TRBJ2-1; clone_size: few; cdr3_aa: CASSLEGGQGRNEQFF; cdr3_nt: TGTGCCAGCAGCTTAGAAGGGGGACAGGGTCGGAATGAGCAGTTCTTC
d_call: NA; v_call: TRBV12-3/TRBV12-4; j_call: TRBJ1-5; clone_size: few; cdr3_aa: CASSLGAGYQPQHF; cdr3_nt: TGTGCCAGCAGCTTAGGAGCAGGGTATCAGCCCCAGCATTTT
d_call: NA; v_call: TRBV6-2/TRBV6-3; j_call: TRBJ1-1; clone_size: few; cdr3_aa: CASRPDNTEAFF; cdr3_nt: TGTGCCAGCAGACCCGACAACACTGAAGCTTTCTTT
d_call: TRBD2; v_call: TRBV7-9; j_call: TRBJ2-3; clone_size: NA; cdr3_aa: CASSLGQTSTGTQYF; cdr3_nt: TGTGCCAGCAGCTTAGGACAGACTAGCACAGGTACGCAGTATTTT
d_call: NA; v_call: TRBV4-3; j_call: TRBJ2-1; clone_size: once; cdr3_aa: CASSLGFYNEQFF; cdr3_nt: TGCGCCAGCAGCCTGGGGTTCTACAATGAGCAGTTCTTC
d_call: TRBD1; v_call: TRBV20-1; j_call: TRBJ2-1; clone_size: few; cdr3_aa: CSARLDRGTAEQFF; cdr3_nt: TGCAGTGCTAGGTTGGACAGGGGAACGGCTGAGCAGTTCTTC
d_call: NA; v_call: TRBV6-2/TRBV6-3; j_call: TRBJ1-4; clone_size: NA; cdr3_aa: CASSLPTRSITEKLFF; cdr3_nt: TGTGCCAGCAGTTTACCTACGAGGTCGATCACTGAAAAACTGTTTTTT
d_call: NA; v_call: TRBV11-2; j_call: TRBJ2-5; clone_size: few; cdr3_aa: CASSLDGGAGKTQYF; cdr3_nt: TGTGCCAGCAGCTTAGATGGAGGTGCCGGGAAGACCCAGTACTTC
d_call: TRBD2; v_call: TRBV19; j_call: TRBJ2-1; clone_size: few; cdr3_aa: CASSSRTSGTYNEQFF; cdr3_nt: TGTGCCAGTAGTTCCCGGACTAGCGGGACCTACAATGAGCAGTTCTTC
d_call: NA; v_call: TRBV20-1; j_call: TRBJ1-3; clone_size: NA; cdr3_aa: CSARTAGNTIYF; cdr3_nt: TGCAGTGCCCGGACAGCTGGAAACACCATATATTTT
d_call: NA; v_call: TRBV30; j_call: TRBJ1-1; clone_size: NA; cdr3_aa: CAWSVGDSTEAFF; cdr3_nt: TGTGCCTGGAGTGTCGGGGATAGCACTGAAGCTTTCTTT
d_call: TRBD1; v_call: TRBV13; j_call: TRBJ2-3; clone_size: NA; cdr3_aa: CASSGEDRSTDTQYF; cdr3_nt: TGTGCCAGCAGCGGAGAGGACAGGTCCACAGATACGCAGTATTTT
d_call: TRBD2; v_call: TRBV7-9; j_call: TRBJ2-1; clone_size: NA; cdr3_aa: CASSLQPSGNGEQFF; cdr3_nt: TGTGCCAGCAGCTTACAGCCTAGCGGGAATGGTGAGCAGTTCTTC
d_call: NA; v_call: TRBV28; j_call: TRBJ1-5; clone_size: NA; cdr3_aa: CASTENNQPQHF; cdr3_nt: TGTGCCAGCACAGAAAACAATCAGCCCCAGCATTTT
d_call: NA; v_call: TRBV7-3; j_call: TRBJ1-1; clone_size: NA; cdr3_aa: CASSASMNTEAFF; cdr3_nt: TGTGCCAGCAGCGCCTCCATGAACACTGAAGCTTTCTTT
d_call: NA; v_call: TRBV21-1; j_call: TRBJ2-7; clone_size: few; cdr3_aa: CASSEIDRINEQYF; cdr3_nt: TGTGCCAGCAGCGAAATAGACAGGATCAACGAGCAGTACTTC
d_call: TRBD1; v_call: TRBV28; j_call: TRBJ2-7; clone_size: few; cdr3_aa: CASSRRNRGPEQYF; cdr3_nt: TGTGCCAGCAGTCGGCGTAACAGGGGGCCCGAGCAGTACTTC
d_call: NA; v_call: TRBV12-3/TRBV12-4; j_call: TRBJ1-3; clone_size: few; cdr3_aa: CASFFGGSGNTIYF; cdr3_nt: TGTGCCAGCTTCTTCGGAGGCTCTGGAAACACCATATATTTT
d_call: NA; v_call: TRBV24-1; j_call: TRBJ2-4; clone_size: few; cdr3_aa: CATSDPAGSKNIQYF; cdr3_nt: TGTGCCACCAGTGACCCCGCAGGGTCCAAAAACATTCAGTACTTC
d_call: NA; v_call: TRBV5-1; j_call: TRBJ1-1; clone_size: few; cdr3_aa: CASSLAPTGATEAFF; cdr3_nt: TGCGCCAGCAGCTTGGCCCCAACCGGGGCAACTGAAGCTTTCTTT
d_call: NA; v_call: TRBV5-1; j_call: TRBJ2-5; clone_size: NA; cdr3_aa: CASSLGTVKYQETQYF; cdr3_nt: TGCGCCAGCAGCTTGGGGACAGTAAAATACCAAGAGACCCAGTACTTC
d_call: NA; v_call: TRBV20-1; j_call: TRBJ1-5; clone_size: few; cdr3_aa: CSAALHRGNQPQHF; cdr3_nt: TGCAGTGCTGCCCTCCACAGGGGCAATCAGCCCCAGCATTTT
d_call: NA; v_call: TRBV10-3; j_call: TRBJ2-4; clone_size: few; cdr3_aa: CAISESEGYIQYF; cdr3_nt: TGTGCCATCAGTGAGTCCGAGGGATACATTCAGTACTTC
d_call: NA; v_call: TRBV7-2; j_call: TRBJ2-5; clone_size: few; cdr3_aa: CASTVTGVETQYF; cdr3_nt: TGTGCCAGCACCGTAACGGGAGTGGAGACCCAGTACTTC
d_call: NA; v_call: TRBV11-1; j_call: TRBJ2-3; clone_size: NA; cdr3_aa: CASSFVRGPTDTQYF; cdr3_nt: TGTGCCAGCAGCTTTGTACGGGGTCCGACAGATACGCAGTATTTT